This T cell receptor beta chain was captured in a study of cytomegalovirus exposure and HLA in healthy donors. The PCR ran on 60 Vbeta and 13 Jbeta primers. This table comes from immunoSEQ multiplex PCR, and its TCRdb copy is limited to in-frame clones, with some not included. Seen here are 100,000 to 120,000 clones, approximately 79% observed once, and the top ten hold approximately 6.9%. This CDR3 has 16 residues. V trimming: 4 bases; J trimming: 7 bases; junction bases outside the gene matches: 13. CDR1 is SQVTM and CDR2 is ANQGSEA in the germline V gene. The chain uses TRBV29-1 and TRBJ2-2, with 9 bases matching TRBD2. The clonotype comes from a man aged 25 to 40 in good health and CMV-seropositive. The sequenced material came from PBMCs. The CDR3, as DNA: TGCAGCGTTGCCCCGACTGGCGGGGGGGCAATCGGGGAGCTGTTTTTT. Protein product: CSVAPTGGGAIGELFF.